These 3 T cell receptor beta chains share one sample of origin, sequenced in a study of T cells in women clearing cervical HPV infection. Generated by immunoSEQ multiplex PCR, the TCRdb table keeps only in-frame clones and is missing some. In total, the table holds under 50,000 clones. The sequenced sample consisted of blood buffy coat. These receptors were taken from a woman between 18 and 69 years old with a cervical HPV16 infection that either progressed to CIN3+ or cleared (not recorded which).

In regard to this clone: The CDR3 end is not reached by the read, which stops 3 residues before it; the germline J gene fills it in. The rearrangement joins TRBV18 to TRBJ2-7; 7 bases line up with TRBD1. The V gene end was trimmed by 2 bases and the J gene end by 5 bases; junction bases not matched to a gene: 3. This CDR3 is built from 13 residues. Germline values: CDR1 KGHSH, CDR2 LQKENI. CDR3 DNA (partial): TGTGCCAGCTCACCAAGGACAGGCCACGAG. This codes for CASSPRTGHE. The CDR3 in its entirety is CASSPRTGHEQYF.

A note on this clone: The sequenced fragment ends 3 residues before the CDR3 boundary, so the rest is inferred from the germline J gene. The chain carries TRBV5-1 and TRBJ2-5; maybe TRBD2 (6 bases). The CDR3 is made up of 13 amino acids. Germline V lookup: CDR1 SGHRS, CDR2 YFSETQ. V was pared by 1 base and J by 3 bases, with 7 bases between. CDR3 bases read: TGCGCCAGCAGCTTGCCGGGGGAAGAGACC. Translation gives CASSLPGEET. The complete CDR3 protein is CASSLPGEETQYF.

As to this clone: The read comes to an end 3 residues before the CDR3 does, leaving the germline J gene to fill in the end. The chain employs TRBV20-1 and TRBJ1-4, with 7 nucleotides matching TRBD1. Germline V lookup: CDR1 DFQATT, CDR2 SNEGSKA (reference sequence). V shed 1 base, J shed 3 bases, and the junction held 5 bases outside the gene matches. CDR3 length: 15 residues. The CDR3 is CSARGQGWANEKLFF. Partial CDR3 DNA: TGCAGTGCTAGAGGACAGGGTTGGGCTAATGAAAAA.